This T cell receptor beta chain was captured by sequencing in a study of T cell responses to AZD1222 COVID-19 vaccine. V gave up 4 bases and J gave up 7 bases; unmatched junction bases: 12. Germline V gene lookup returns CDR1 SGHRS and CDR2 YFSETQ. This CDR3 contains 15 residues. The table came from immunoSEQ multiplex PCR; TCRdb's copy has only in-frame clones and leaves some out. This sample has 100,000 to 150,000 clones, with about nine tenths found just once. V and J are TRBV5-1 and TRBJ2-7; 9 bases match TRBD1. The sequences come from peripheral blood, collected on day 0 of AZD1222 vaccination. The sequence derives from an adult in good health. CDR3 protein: CASSGLGQGWEEQYF. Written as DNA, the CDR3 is TGCGCCAGCAGCGGACTGGGACAGGGCTGGGAAGAGCAGTACTTC.